These 12 T cell receptor beta chains were sequenced from one sample in a study of blood T cell repertoires in COVID-19. Repertoires were generated with immunoSEQ multiplex PCR, while TCRdb's copy carries only in-frame clones and drops some. The sample lists some 180,000 clones; 75% to 85% were seen once. Sequencing was carried out using peripheral blood. These receptors were obtained from a woman older than 75 with COVID-19, enrolled during active disease.

The rearrangement links TRBV15 to TRBJ2-1, with TRBD1 matching over 7 bases. Losses at the gene ends were 4 bases for V and 2 bases for J; bases not matched to a gene: 8. The CDR3 has 16 residues. Per the germline V gene, CDR1 is LNHNV and CDR2 is YYDKDF (reference sequence). CDR3 DNA sequence: TGTGCCACCAGCAAAACTTTAACAGGGGCCTACAATGAGCAGTTCTTC. The encoded protein is CATSKTLTGAYNEQFF.

There are a few counts of this clone. The chain has TRBV6-4 and TRBJ2-7; the match to TRBD1 covers 9 bases. Germline V gives CDR1 MRHNA, CDR2 SNTAGT. The CDR3 length is 13 residues. CDR3 DNA: TGTGCTCAAAAGGGGACAGGGCGTCACGAGCAGTACTTC. Its translation: CAQKGTGRHEQYF.

This sequence joins TRBV27 and TRBJ2-6, with a possible D match to TRBD2 (5 bases). Trimming removed 3 bases at V and 3 bases at J, with 9 bases between. The CDR3 runs 15 residues. Germline lookup yields CDR1 MNHEY and CDR2 SMNVEV (reference sequence). The CDR3 protein is CASSFWRFGANVLTF. DNA for the CDR3: TGTGCCAGCAGTTTTTGGAGGTTTGGGGCCAACGTCCTGACTTTC.

Only a few counts were recorded for this clone. The CDR3 DNA reads TGTGCCAGTAGCGGGACTCGCTTGGGGGAGCAGTACTTC. Its translation: CASSGTRLGEQYF. This chain connects TRBV19 to TRBJ2-7; perhaps TRBD2 as D (6 bases). Trimming pared 6 bases from V and 7 bases from J, leaving 16 bases between. This CDR3 is 13 amino acids long. Germline lookup yields CDR1 LNHDA and CDR2 SQIVND (reference sequence).

The chain uses TRBV6-5 and TRBJ1-5; 10 bases map to TRBD1. Unmatched junction bases numbered 6, after V lost 4 bases and J lost 3 bases. Germline loops: CDR1 MNHEY, CDR2 SVGAGI. This CDR3 is 16 amino acids long. This CDR3 is CASSSWTGGNNQPQHF. CDR3 nucleotides: TGTGCCAGCAGTTCCTGGACAGGGGGGAACAATCAGCCCCAGCATTTT.

The chain is built from TRBV19 and TRBJ1-2; no clear D. The CDR3 length is 13 residues. V lost 2 bases and J lost 2, with 6 bases in between. Germline values: CDR1 LNHDA, CDR2 SQIVND (reference sequence). The CDR3, as DNA: TGTGCCAGTAGTATAAGAGGGAACTATGGCTACACCTTC. This gives the protein CASSIRGNYGYTF.

This clone was counted only a few times. The rearrangement joins TRBV5-1 to TRBJ2-2; 9 positions agree with TRBD1. Germline CDR1 and CDR2: SGHRS and YFSETQ. The CDR3 contains 18 residues. J was trimmed by 5 bases and V by 0 bases; bases with no gene match: 11. In DNA, the CDR3 is TGCGCCAGCAGCTTGGGGACAGGGGCGGATTGGAGGACCGGGGAGCTGTTTTTT. As protein: CASSLGTGADWRTGELFF.

This chain links TRBV18 with TRBJ2-1; TRBD1 matches 7 bases. The CDR3 runs to 14 residues. The ends lost 3 bases at V and 5 bases at J; junction bases unmatched: 4. Per the germline V gene, CDR1 is KGHSH and CDR2 is LQKENI. The CDR3 region has the DNA TGTGCCAGCTCACCTAGGGACAGCAACAATGAGCAGTTCTTC. It encodes CASSPRDSNNEQFF. The complete variable domain, with remaining parts taken from reference TRBV18 and TRBJ2-1, reads NAGVMQNPRHLVRRRGQEARLRCSPMKGHSHVYWYRQLPEEGLKFMVYLQKENIIDESGMPKERFSAEFPKEGPSILRIQQVVRGDSAAYFCASSPRDSNNEQFFGPGTRLTVL.

The genes are TRBV19 and TRBJ1-2; D perhaps matches TRBD1 (5 bases). Germline CDR1 and CDR2: LNHDA and SQIVND (reference sequence). This CDR3 has 13 amino acids. Trimming removed 3 bases from V and 8 bases from J, with 13 bases in between. CDR3 DNA sequence: TGTGCCAGTAGTATGGGACTGGGCGTGGGCTACACCTTC. It is translated as CASSMGLGVGYTF.

This clone was detected only a few times. The chain combines TRBV19 with TRBJ1-6; D gene ambiguous. Trimming shortened V by 3 bases and J by 4 bases, and 13 bases separated the two germline ends. This CDR3 region has 16 residues. Germline assignment: CDR1 LNHDA and CDR2 SQIVND (reference sequence). CDR3 protein: CASSITPGAYNSPLHF. DNA of the CDR3: TGTGCCAGTAGTATCACTCCGGGAGCTTATAATTCACCCCTCCACTTT.

The chain links TRBV5-4 to TRBJ2-2; D is unresolved. This CDR3 contains 15 residues. Per the germline V gene, CDR1 is SGHNT and CDR2 is YYREEE (reference sequence). With 0 bases removed from V and 0 bases from J, the gap between germline ends came to 6 bases. The CDR3 is CASSLAGSNTGELFF. The CDR3, as DNA: TGTGCCAGCAGCTTGGCCGGGTCGAACACCGGGGAGCTGTTTTTT.

This chain connects TRBV2 to TRBJ2-1, with 10 bases fitting TRBD2. CDR3 length equals 17 residues. The germline V gene encodes CDR1 SNHLY and CDR2 FYNNEI. After removal of 4 bases from V and 7 bases from J, the junction contained 13 bases not matched to a gene. DNA of the CDR3: TGTGCCAGCAGTGCCTACGTTCTAGCGGGAGTGACGAATGAGCAGTTCTTC. Protein: CASSAYVLAGVTNEQFF.